This T cell receptor beta chain was captured by sequencing in a study of OX40 agonist ivuxolimab in advanced cancers. Systemic immunosuppression or a history of autoimmune disease excluded patients. This clone was found a few times. Its antigen remains unidentified. General observations from the study: Fewer expanded clones were found on average in CD4+ than in CD8+ T cells.

V was trimmed by 0 bases and J by 2 bases, leaving 11 bases between them. Germline V gives CDR1 MNHEY, CDR2 SMNVEV (reference sequence). This CDR3 contains 15 residues. The data were produced by immunoSEQ multiplex PCR, yet TCRdb's version contains in-frame clones alone and is incomplete. The table lists some 55,000 clones, approximately 80% of them singletons. The source is an adult with an advanced solid tumor such as melanoma, head and neck, liver or kidney cancer. Sequenced here: CD4+ or CD8+ T cells sorted from blood, sampled in a trial of the OX40 agonist ivuxolimab. V gene TRBV27 combines with J gene TRBJ2-7; D unresolved. CDR3 DNA sequence: TGTGCCAGCAGTTTATCAACTGGTCCGGCCTACGAGCAGTACTTC. Residues: CASSLSTGPAYEQYF.